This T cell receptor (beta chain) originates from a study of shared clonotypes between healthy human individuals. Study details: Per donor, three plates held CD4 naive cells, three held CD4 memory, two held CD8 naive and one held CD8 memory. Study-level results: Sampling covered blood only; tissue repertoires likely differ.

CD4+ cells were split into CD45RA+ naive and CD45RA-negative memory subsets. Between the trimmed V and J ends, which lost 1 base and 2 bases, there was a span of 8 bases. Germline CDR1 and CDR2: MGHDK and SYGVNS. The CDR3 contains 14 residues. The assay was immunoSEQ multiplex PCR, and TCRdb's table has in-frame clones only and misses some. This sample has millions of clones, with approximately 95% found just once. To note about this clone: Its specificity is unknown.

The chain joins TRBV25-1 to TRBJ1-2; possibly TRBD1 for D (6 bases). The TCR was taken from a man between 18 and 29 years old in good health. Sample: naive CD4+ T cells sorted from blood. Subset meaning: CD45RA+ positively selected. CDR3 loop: CASSELGQNYGYTF. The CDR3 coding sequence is TGTGCCAGCAGTGAATTAGGACAGAACTATGGCTACACCTTC.